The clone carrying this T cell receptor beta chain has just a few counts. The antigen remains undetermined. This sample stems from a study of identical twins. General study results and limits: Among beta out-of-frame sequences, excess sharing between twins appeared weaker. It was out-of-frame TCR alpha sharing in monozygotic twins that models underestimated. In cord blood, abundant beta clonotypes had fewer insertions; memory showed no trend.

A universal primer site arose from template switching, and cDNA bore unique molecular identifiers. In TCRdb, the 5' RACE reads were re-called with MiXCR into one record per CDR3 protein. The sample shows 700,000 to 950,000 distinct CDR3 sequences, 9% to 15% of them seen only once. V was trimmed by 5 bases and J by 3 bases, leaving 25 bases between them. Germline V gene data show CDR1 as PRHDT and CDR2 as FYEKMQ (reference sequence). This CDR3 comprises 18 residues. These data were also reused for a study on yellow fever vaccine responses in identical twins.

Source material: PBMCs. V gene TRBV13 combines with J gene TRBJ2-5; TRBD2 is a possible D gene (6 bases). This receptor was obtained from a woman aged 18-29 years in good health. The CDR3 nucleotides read TGTGCCAGCAGCGCCCCGGGAGAGACCATAAAATCCAAAGAGACCCAGTACTTC. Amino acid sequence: CASSAPGETIKSKETQYF. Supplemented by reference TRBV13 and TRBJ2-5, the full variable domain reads AAGVIQSPRHLIKEKRETATLKCYPIPRHDTVYWYQQGPGQDPQFLISFYEKMQSDKGSIPDRFSAQQFSDYHSELNMSSLELGDSALYFCASSAPGETIKSKETQYFGPGTRLLVL.